The 6 T cell receptor beta chains below were found in one sample sequenced in a study of PD-1 blockade in classical Hodgkin lymphoma. Relapses following autologous stem cell transplantation were seen in all patients, with brentuximab vedotin exposure varying. Produced via immunoSEQ multiplex PCR; TCRdb's table is partial and in-frame only. The sample has around 91,000 clones; around 90% are singletons. Sequencing used peripheral blood mononuclear cells (PBMCs), obtained at baseline. The receptor set was obtained from a human donor with classical Hodgkin lymphoma.

This clone was seen repeatedly, ten times or more. The rearrangement joins TRBV19 to TRBJ2-7; 10 bases are a match to TRBD2. The CDR3 is made up of 12 amino acids. V lost 4 bases, J lost 10 bases, and 4 bases stayed unmatched. The germline V gene has CDR1 LNHDA and CDR2 SQIVND (reference sequence). DNA for the CDR3: TGTGCCAGTAGTACTATAGCGGGAGGCCAGTACTTC. Translation: CASSTIAGGQYF. Complete variable domain (other parts from reference TRBV19 and TRBJ2-7): DGGITQSPKYLFRKEGQNVTLSCEQNLNHDAMYWYRQDPGQGLRLIYYSQIVNDFQKGDIAEGYSVSREKKESFPLTVTSAQKNPTAFYLCASSTIAGGQYFGPGTRLTVT.

The V gene is TRBV7-9, the J gene TRBJ2-3; 9 nucleotides align to TRBD2. The CDR3 length is 18 residues. V dropped 0 bases and J dropped 4; count of bases not matched to a gene: 11. CDR1 is SEHNR, CDR2 FQNEAQ, per germline (reference sequence). The CDR3 DNA sequence: TGTGCCAGCAGCTTAGCGTTCGCTAGCGGGATAACGGCAGATACGCAGTATTTT. It yields the protein CASSLAFASGITADTQYF.

The rearrangement links TRBV10-3 to TRBJ2-3; TRBD2 agrees at 15 bases. The CDR3 has 14 amino acids. V gave up 9 bases and J gave up 6 bases; unmatched junction bases: 4. Germline V gene data show CDR1 as ENHRY and CDR2 as SYGVKD. The CDR3 spells CAIGLAGGDDTQYF. The CDR3 DNA sequence: TGTGCCATTGGACTAGCGGGAGGGGACGATACGCAGTATTTT.

The chain couples TRBV7-9 to TRBJ1-2; the D gene is possibly TRBD1 (6 bases). Germline loops: CDR1 SEHNR, CDR2 FQNEAQ (reference sequence). V was trimmed by 5 bases and J by 6 bases, leaving 19 bases between them. The CDR3 covers 15 residues. CDR3 sequence (DNA): TGTGCCAGCAGCCCGGGACACCCGCCTAGCCATGGCTACACCTTC. Its translation: CASSPGHPPSHGYTF.

The J gene is TRBJ2-7, the V gene TRBV7-2; D gene unclear. Deletions cut 2 bases from V and 3 bases from J, with 8 bases between. This CDR3 comprises 13 residues. Germline CDR1 is SGHTA and CDR2 is FQGNSA. The DNA for the CDR3 is TGTGCCAGCAGCTTACAAGGGAACTACGAGCAGTACTTC. Its translation: CASSLQGNYEQYF.

The chain recombines TRBV9 with TRBJ2-2; D is uncertain. Germline V lookup: CDR1 SGDLS, CDR2 YYNGEE. The V gene lost 0 bases and the J gene lost 6 bases, with 9 bases spanning the gap. This CDR3 comprises 14 residues. The CDR3 sequence is CASSVVGPPGELFF. CDR3 bases: TGTGCCAGCAGCGTAGTGGGTCCCCCCGGGGAGCTGTTTTTT.